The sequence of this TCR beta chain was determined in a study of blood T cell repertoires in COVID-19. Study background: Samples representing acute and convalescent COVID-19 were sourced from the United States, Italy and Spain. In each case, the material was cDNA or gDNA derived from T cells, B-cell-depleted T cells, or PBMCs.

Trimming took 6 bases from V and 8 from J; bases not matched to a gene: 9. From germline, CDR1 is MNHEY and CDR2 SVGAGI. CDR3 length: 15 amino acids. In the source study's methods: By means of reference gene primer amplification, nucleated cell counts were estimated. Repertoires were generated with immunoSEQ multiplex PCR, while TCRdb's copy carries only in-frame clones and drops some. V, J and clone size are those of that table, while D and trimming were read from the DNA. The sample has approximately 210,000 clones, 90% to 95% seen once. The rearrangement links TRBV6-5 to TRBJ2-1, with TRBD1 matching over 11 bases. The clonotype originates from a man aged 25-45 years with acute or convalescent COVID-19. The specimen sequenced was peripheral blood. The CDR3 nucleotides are TGTGCCAGCAGATCCCGGGACAGGGGGACCGATGAGCAGTTCTTC. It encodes CASRSRDRGTDEQFF.